Presented here are 7 T cell receptor beta chains from one specimen sequenced in a study of early T cells in non-severe SARS-CoV-2 infection. TCRdb re-analysed the 5' RACE reads in MiXCR, keeping a single row per CDR3 protein. The sample includes some 30,000 distinct CDR3 sequences, roughly 5% of them seen just once. Sample: whole blood. The receptors shown here come from an adult who was a healthcare worker with PCR-confirmed SARS-CoV-2 infection or an uninfected control (not recorded which).

The genes are TRBV3-1 and TRBJ2-2; no reliable D call. The CDR3 runs 13 residues. V was trimmed by 1 base and J by 5 bases, leaving 5 bases between them. Germline V CDR1 and CDR2: LGHDT, YNNKEL (reference sequence). The CDR3 sequence is CASSQVLTGELFF. The CDR3 bases are TGTGCCAGCAGCCAAGTACTAACCGGGGAGCTGTTTTTT.

J is TRBJ1-1 and V is TRBV18, with D unresolved. Trimming stripped 5 bases from V and 0 bases from J, with 7 bases between. The CDR3 runs 13 residues. CDR1 is KGHSH, CDR2 LQKENI, per germline. The chain's CDR3 is CASSFSMNTEAFF. The CDR3 bases are TGTGCCAGCTCATTCAGTATGAACACTGAAGCTTTCTTT.

The chain combines TRBV18 with TRBJ1-3; perhaps TRBD1 as D (6 bases). V lost 5 bases to trimming and J lost 4 bases, with 21 bases between them. The germline CDR1 and CDR2 sequences are KGHSH and LQKENI. This CDR3 has 17 amino acids. CDR3 sequence: CASSADFRGQSGNTIYF. The CDR3 DNA reads TGTGCCAGCTCAGCCGACTTTAGAGGACAGAGCGGAAACACCATATATTTT.

By sample share, this clonotype is medium-sized. The rearrangement uses TRBV29-1 and TRBJ2-5; TRBD2 is a possible D gene (5 bases). The CDR3 sequence is 12 residues long. The germline CDR1 and CDR2 sequences are SQVTM and ANQGSEA. Trimming removed 5 bases at V and 1 base at J, with 8 bases between. The CDR3 here is CSVSRAQETQYF. DNA for the CDR3: TGCAGCGTTTCGAGGGCCCAAGAGACCCAGTACTTC.

In its sample, this clonotype was seen many times. CDR3 nucleotides: TGTGCCAGCAGCCCCAAGTGGAGGGGGTTCTCGGATGAGCAGTTCTTC. This translates into CASSPKWRGFSDEQFF. The chain recombines TRBV7-2 with TRBJ2-1, with D possibly called TRBD1 or TRBD2 (6 bases each). V was clipped by 5 bases and J by 8 bases, with 22 bases between them. This CDR3 comprises 16 residues. Per the germline V gene, CDR1 is SGHTA and CDR2 is FQGNSA.

There are a few counts of this clonotype. DNA for the CDR3: TGTGCCAGCAGCCCGGCCCCCTCGGGTTACAATGAGCAGTTCTTC. Translating it yields CASSPAPSGYNEQFF. This sequence joins TRBV9 and TRBJ2-1; D gene unclear. V was cut by 4 bases and J by 4 bases, with 15 bases left in between. This CDR3 region has 15 residues. Germline-derived CDR1 and CDR2 are SGDLS and YYNGEE. The full variable domain, its missing parts supplied by reference TRBV9 and TRBJ2-1, is DSGVTQTPKHLITATGQRVTLRCSPRSGDLSVYWYQQSLDQGLQFLIQYYNGEERAKGNILERFSAQQFPDLHSELNLSSLELGDSALYFCASSPAPSGYNEQFFGPGTRLTVL.

This clonotype was found a few times. This sequence joins TRBV3-1 and TRBJ2-1, with TRBD2 matching over 7 bases. Trimming cost V 4 bases and J 8 bases; bases outside gene matches: 8. The germline V gene encodes CDR1 LGHDT and CDR2 YNNKEL (reference sequence). This CDR3 spans 14 amino acids. The CDR3 region has the DNA TGTGCCAGCAGCCCCCCCGGACTAGTTCATGAGCAGTTCTTC. Translation gives CASSPPGLVHEQFF.